The next 13 T cell receptor beta chains were all read from a single sample in a study of cytomegalovirus exposure and HLA in healthy donors. PCR was performed using 60 Vbeta and 13 Jbeta primers. The table came from immunoSEQ multiplex PCR; TCRdb's copy has only in-frame clones and leaves some out. The sample includes about 130,000 clones, around four fifths of them seen just once. The sample consisted of PBMCs. These receptors were obtained from a woman in her thirties or forties in good health and CMV-seropositive.

This chain links TRBV6-5 with TRBJ2-1; maybe TRBD2 (5 bases). Germline CDR1 and CDR2: MNHEY and SVGAGI. V dropped 6 bases and J dropped 9 bases, with 18 bases sitting between them. The length of the CDR3 is 14 residues. The CDR3 region is CASRRRGQFGEQFF. CDR3 coding DNA: TGTGCCAGCAGGCGTCGGGGTCAATTCGGTGAGCAGTTCTTC.

V gene TRBV5-1 combines with J gene TRBJ2-1; TRBD1 matches at 8 bases. Germline values: CDR1 SGHRS, CDR2 YFSETQ. The junction had 15 bases not matched to a gene; V was cut back by 2 bases and J by 14 bases. The CDR3 runs to 15 residues. The CDR3 region has the DNA TGCGCCAGCAGCTTAGACCCCTCTACGGACAGGGATAAGTTCTTC. As protein: CASSLDPSTDRDKFF.

This chain uses TRBV5-1 with TRBJ2-3, with TRBD2 as a possible D gene (6 bases). The CDR3 runs 15 residues. V shed 0 bases and J shed 1 base, with 9 bases lying between them. The germline V gene has CDR1 SGHRS and CDR2 YFSETQ. In DNA, the CDR3 is TGCGCCAGCAGCTTGGGAGGCGGGGGCACAGATACGCAGTATTTT. As protein: CASSLGGGGTDTQYF.

The chain links TRBV28 to TRBJ2-7, with TRBD1 matching 7 bases. The CDR3 is made up of 13 amino acids. The V gene's germline CDR1 is MDHEN and CDR2 SYDVKM. Trimming removed 7 bases from V and 2 bases from J; junction bases left unmatched: 5. CDR3 sequence: CASTPTGTYEQYF. The CDR3 coding sequence is TGTGCCAGCACCCCGACAGGGACCTACGAGCAGTACTTC. The full variable domain, its missing parts supplied by reference TRBV28 and TRBJ2-7, is DVKVTQSSRYLVKRTGEKVFLECVQDMDHENMFWYRQDPGLGLRLIYFSYDVKMKEKGDIPEGYSVSREKKERFSLILESASTNQTSMYLCASTPTGTYEQYFGPGTRLTVT.

V and J are TRBV11-2 and TRBJ1-1; a possible D gene is TRBD1 (6 bases). The ends were cut back, 2 bases at V and 7 bases at J, with 14 bases in the middle. The CDR3 totals 14 residues. Germline CDR1 and CDR2: SGHAT and FQNNGV. DNA of the CDR3: TGTGCCAGCAGCTTACTCGGGGGGCAGGATGAAGCTTTCTTT. Its translation: CASSLLGGQDEAFF.

The rearrangement links TRBV27 to TRBJ2-7, with 7 positions matching TRBD1. In germline, CDR1 is MNHEY, CDR2 SMNVEV (reference sequence). This CDR3 has 15 residues. Trimming at V came to 4 bases and at J to 0 bases, leaving 6 bases not matched to a gene. In DNA, the CDR3 is TGTGCCAGCAGTTGGGACAGCACGACCTCCTACGAGCAGTACTTC. This translates into CASSWDSTTSYEQYF.

This chain joins TRBV18 and TRBJ2-3; 10 bases are a match to TRBD2. V lost 4 bases to trimming and J lost 2 bases; unmatched junction nucleotides: 9. Germline CDR1 KGHSH, CDR2 LQKENI. This CDR3 has 17 residues. The CDR3, as DNA: TGTGCCAGCTCACGAACCGGACTAGCGGCCCTCACAGATACGCAGTATTTT. It encodes CASSRTGLAALTDTQYF.

This clone has only one observation. This chain uses TRBV27 with TRBJ2-1; D unresolved. CDR3 size: 14 residues. V lost 2 bases and J 2 bases, leaving 7 bases between the germline ends. The germline V gene encodes CDR1 MNHEY and CDR2 SMNVEV (reference sequence). CDR3 in amino acids: CASSLIPTYNEQFF. The CDR3 coding sequence is TGTGCCAGCAGTTTAATCCCAACCTACAATGAGCAGTTCTTC.

The CDR3 here is CASSQHDGRYSSYNEQFF. The CDR3, as DNA: TGCGCCAGCAGCCAGCACGACGGGAGATATTCCTCCTACAATGAGCAGTTCTTC. This chain uses TRBV4-3 with TRBJ2-1, with a tentative D call TRBD2 (6 bases). CDR1 is LGHNA, CDR2 YSLEER, per germline. The CDR3 is made up of 18 amino acids. The ends were cut back, 3 bases at V and 0 bases at J, with 18 bases in the middle.

J is TRBJ1-1 and V is TRBV6-1, with unresolved D. Germline V lookup: CDR1 MNHNS, CDR2 SASEGT. The ends were cut back, 5 bases at V and 8 bases at J, with 12 bases in the middle. The CDR3 runs to 12 residues. CDR3 sequence (DNA): TGTGCCAGCAGTTTCTACGCAGGAGAAGCTTTCTTT. Its translation: CASSFYAGEAFF.

V gene TRBV27 combines with J gene TRBJ2-1; possibly TRBD1 for D (5 bases). The CDR3 has 15 amino acids. The V and J ends lost 6 bases and 2 bases respectively, with 14 bases between them. CDR1 MNHEY and CDR2 SMNVEV come from the germline V gene (reference sequence). CDR3 amino acids: CASRGRDPPYNEQFF. CDR3 sequence (DNA): TGTGCCAGCAGGGGGCGAGACCCCCCCTACAATGAGCAGTTCTTC.

The V gene is TRBV28, the J gene TRBJ2-1; TRBD2 matches 11 bases. Germline V gives CDR1 MDHEN, CDR2 SYDVKM. V dropped 6 bases and J dropped 10; count of bases not matched to a gene: 8. The CDR3 consists of 14 residues. The CDR3 sequence is CASSLLAGDGEQFF. The CDR3 bases are TGTGCCAGCAGCCTACTAGCGGGAGATGGAGAGCAGTTCTTC. Using reference TRBV28 and TRBJ2-1 for the parts outside the CDR3, the full variable domain is DVKVTQSSRYLVKRTGEKVFLECVQDMDHENMFWYRQDPGLGLRLIYFSYDVKMKEKGDIPEGYSVSREKKERFSLILESASTNQTSMYLCASSLLAGDGEQFFGPGTRLTVL.

This sequence joins TRBV7-6 and TRBJ1-5; D call uncertain. The germline gives CDR1 SGHVS, CDR2 FNYEAQ. CDR3 length: 16 residues. Between the trimmed V and J ends, which lost 2 bases and 3 bases, there was a span of 14 bases. CDR3 DNA: TGTGCCAGCAGCTTAAAGTCTTCAGTCTTCAATCAGCCCCAGCATTTT. Protein sequence: CASSLKSSVFNQPQHF.